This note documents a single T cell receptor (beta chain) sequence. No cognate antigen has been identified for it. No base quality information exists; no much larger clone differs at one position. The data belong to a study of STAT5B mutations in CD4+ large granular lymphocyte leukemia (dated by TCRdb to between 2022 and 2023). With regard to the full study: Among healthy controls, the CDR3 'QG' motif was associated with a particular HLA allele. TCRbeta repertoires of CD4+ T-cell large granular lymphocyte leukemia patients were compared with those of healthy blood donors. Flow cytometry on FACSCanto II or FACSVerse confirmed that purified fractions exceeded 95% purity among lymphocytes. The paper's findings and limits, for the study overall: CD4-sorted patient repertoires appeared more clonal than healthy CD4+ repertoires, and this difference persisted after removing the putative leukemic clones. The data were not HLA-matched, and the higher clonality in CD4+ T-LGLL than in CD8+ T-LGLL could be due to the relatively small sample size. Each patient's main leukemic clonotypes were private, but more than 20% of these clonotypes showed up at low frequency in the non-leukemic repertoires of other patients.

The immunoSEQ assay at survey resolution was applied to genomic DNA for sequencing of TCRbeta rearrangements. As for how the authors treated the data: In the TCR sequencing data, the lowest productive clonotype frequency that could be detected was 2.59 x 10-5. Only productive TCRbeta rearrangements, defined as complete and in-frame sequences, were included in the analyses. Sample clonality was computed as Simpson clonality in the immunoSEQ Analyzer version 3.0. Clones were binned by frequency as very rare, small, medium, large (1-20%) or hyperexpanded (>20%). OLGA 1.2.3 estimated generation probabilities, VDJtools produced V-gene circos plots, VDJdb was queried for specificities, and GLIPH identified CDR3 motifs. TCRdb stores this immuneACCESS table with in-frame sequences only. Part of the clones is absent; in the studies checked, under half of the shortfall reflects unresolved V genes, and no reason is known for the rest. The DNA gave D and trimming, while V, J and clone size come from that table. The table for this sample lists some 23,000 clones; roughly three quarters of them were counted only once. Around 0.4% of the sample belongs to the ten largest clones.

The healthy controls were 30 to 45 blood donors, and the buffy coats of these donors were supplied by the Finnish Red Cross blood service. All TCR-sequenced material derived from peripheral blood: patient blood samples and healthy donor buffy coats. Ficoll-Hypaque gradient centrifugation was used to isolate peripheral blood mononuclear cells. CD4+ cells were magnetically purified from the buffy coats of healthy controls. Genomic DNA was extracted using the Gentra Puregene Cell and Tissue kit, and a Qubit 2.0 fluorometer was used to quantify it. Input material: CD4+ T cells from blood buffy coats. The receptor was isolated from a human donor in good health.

DNA sequence: TGTGCCAGCAGTGGACTAGCGGTTAGCTCTGGGGCCAACGTCCTGACTTTC. Translated, it reads CASSGLAVSSGANVLTF. The chain is made from TRBV2 and TRBJ2-6; the junction holds 9 bases that match TRBD2. Trimming removed 4 bases from V and 0 bases from J; the gene matches leave 4 bases unexplained. CDR1 and CDR2 are drawn from the germline V gene: SNHLY, FYNNEI. The CDR3 runs 17 amino acids, cysteine and phenylalanine included. The only DNA kept is the CDR3, 51 bases in frame from the first base.